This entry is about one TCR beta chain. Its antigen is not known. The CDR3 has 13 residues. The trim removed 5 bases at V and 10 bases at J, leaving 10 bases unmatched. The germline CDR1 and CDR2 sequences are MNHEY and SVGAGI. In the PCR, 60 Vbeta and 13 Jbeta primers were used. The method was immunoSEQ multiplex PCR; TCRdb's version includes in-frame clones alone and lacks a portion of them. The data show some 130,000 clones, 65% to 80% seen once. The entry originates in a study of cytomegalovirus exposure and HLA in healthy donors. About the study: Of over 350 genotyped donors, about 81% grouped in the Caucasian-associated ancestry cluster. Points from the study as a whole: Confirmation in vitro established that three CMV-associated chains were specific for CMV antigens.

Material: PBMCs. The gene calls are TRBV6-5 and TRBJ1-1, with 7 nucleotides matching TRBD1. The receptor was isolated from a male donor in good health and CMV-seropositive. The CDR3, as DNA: TGTGCCAGCAGTGCCAGGGGGTTGGGCGGAGCTTTCTTT. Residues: CASSARGLGGAFF.